This T cell receptor beta chain was identified during a study of cytomegalovirus exposure and HLA in healthy donors. Whole-study context: Previous work identified 90 million to 130 million unique TCR beta sequences from around 200 million T cells. Study observations and caveats: Cytomegalovirus status was reportedly diagnosed by the classifier with high specificity and sensitivity.

It was with 60 Vbeta and 13 Jbeta primers that the PCR ran. As originally analysed: An analysis that came later counted 70 million to 100 million unique TCR beta chains, 10 million to 11 million shared. Clones were read by immunoSEQ multiplex PCR, and TCRdb kept only the in-frame ones, dropping some. V, J and clone size are taken as reported in that table, and D and trimming were inferred from the DNA itself. The data show 150,000 to 180,000 clones, 70% to 90% seen once. This CDR3 contains 14 residues. The V gene end was trimmed by 6 bases and the J gene end by 3 bases; junction bases not matched to a gene: 6. Per germline, CDR1 MNHNS and CDR2 SASEGT. About this clone: Its matching antigen is unknown.

Sequenced sample: PBMCs. The chain links TRBV6-1 to TRBJ2-5, with 8 positions matching TRBD2. The source of this sequence is a woman aged 18-29 years in good health and CMV-seronegative. Written as DNA, the CDR3 is TGTGCCAGCAGGGCTAGCGGGTCGAAAGAGACCCAGTACTTC. This sequence encodes CASRASGSKETQYF.